The T cell receptor beta chain under discussion was sequenced for a study of breast tumors, draining lymph nodes, adjacent tissues. Germline V gene data show CDR1 as SGHVS and CDR2 as FQNEAQ. The V gene lost 0 bases and the J gene lost 2 bases, with 8 bases spanning the gap. This CDR3 contains 15 residues. Within the sample, this clonotype is medium-sized. TCRdb reprocessed the multiplex PCR reads via MiXCR and lists one record per CDR3 protein. The sample has some 16,000 distinct CDR3 sequences, less than 65% seen once. The receptor comes from a female donor with breast cancer. Some clones in this sample may be carry-over from other donors' samples. The genes are TRBV7-8 and TRBJ2-1; D gene uncertain. The sequencing input was tumor-adjacent breast tissue. The CDR3 loop reads CASSLAGATYNEQFF. CDR3 nucleotide sequence: TGTGCCAGCAGCTTAGCCGGAGCAACCTACAATGAGCAGTTCTTC. The full variable domain, completed using reference TRBV7-8 and TRBJ2-1, is GAGVSQSPRYKVAKRGQDVALRCDPISGHVSLFWYQQALGQGPEFLTYFQNEAQLDKSGLPSDRFFAERPEGSVSTLKIQRTQQEDSAVYLCASSLAGATYNEQFFGPGTRLTVL.